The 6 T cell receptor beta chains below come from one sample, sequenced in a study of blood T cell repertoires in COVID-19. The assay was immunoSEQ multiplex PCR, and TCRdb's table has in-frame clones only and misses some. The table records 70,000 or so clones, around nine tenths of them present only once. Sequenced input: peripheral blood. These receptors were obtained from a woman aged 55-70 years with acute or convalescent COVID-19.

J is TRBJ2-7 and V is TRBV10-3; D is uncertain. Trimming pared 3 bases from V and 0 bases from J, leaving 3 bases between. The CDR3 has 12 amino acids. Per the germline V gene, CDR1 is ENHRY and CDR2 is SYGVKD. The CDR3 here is CAISDSSYEQYF. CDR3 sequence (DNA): TGTGCCATCAGTGACAGCTCCTACGAGCAGTACTTC.

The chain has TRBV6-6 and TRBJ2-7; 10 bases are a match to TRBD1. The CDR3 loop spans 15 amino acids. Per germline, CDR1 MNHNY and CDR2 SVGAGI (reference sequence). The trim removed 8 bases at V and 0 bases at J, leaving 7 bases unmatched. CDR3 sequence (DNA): TGTGCCAGCGAGCCCCGGGACAGGGGCTCCTACGAGCAGTACTTC. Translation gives CASEPRDRGSYEQYF.

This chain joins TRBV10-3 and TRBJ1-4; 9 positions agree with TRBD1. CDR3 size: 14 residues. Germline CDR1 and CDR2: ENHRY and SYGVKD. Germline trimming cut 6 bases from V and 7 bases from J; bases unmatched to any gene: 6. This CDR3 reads CAISPQGAIEKLFF. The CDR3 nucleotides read TGTGCCATCAGCCCACAGGGGGCTATTGAAAAACTGTTTTTT.

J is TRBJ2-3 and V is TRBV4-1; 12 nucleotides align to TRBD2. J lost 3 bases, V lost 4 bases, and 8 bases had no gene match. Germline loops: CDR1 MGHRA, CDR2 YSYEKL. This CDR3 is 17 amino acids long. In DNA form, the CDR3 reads TGCGCCAGCAGCCGACAGACTAGCGGGGGAATAACAGATACGCAGTATTTT. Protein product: CASSRQTSGGITDTQYF.

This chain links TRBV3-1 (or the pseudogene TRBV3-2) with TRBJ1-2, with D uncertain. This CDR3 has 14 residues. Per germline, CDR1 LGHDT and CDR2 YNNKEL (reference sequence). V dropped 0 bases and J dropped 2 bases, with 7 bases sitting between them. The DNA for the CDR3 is TGTGCCAGCAGCCAAGAGGGAGGGAACTATGGCTACACCTTC. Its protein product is CASSQEGGNYGYTF.

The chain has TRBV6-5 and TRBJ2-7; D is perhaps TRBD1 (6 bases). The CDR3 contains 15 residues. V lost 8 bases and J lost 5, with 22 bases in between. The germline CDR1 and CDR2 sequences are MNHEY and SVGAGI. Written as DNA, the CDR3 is TGTGCCAGCGTTACCCCTTGGGCAGGGGCGAACGAGCAGTACTTC. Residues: CASVTPWAGANEQYF.